The rows below give T cell receptor beta chains drawn from one sample of a study of tumor-infiltrating lymphocytes in localized non-small cell lung cancer. Produced via immunoSEQ multiplex PCR; TCRdb's table is partial and in-frame only. The data show approximately 21,000 clones, about 80% seen once. The sequenced sample was lung tumor tissue. The receptor set was obtained from a human donor with non-small cell lung cancer. CDR3s include the opening cysteine and the closing phenylalanine or tryptophan. The D gene is left open where the match is weak. Clone size is stated in some rows and not others, as once, few, many or a class when expanded.

V gene: TRBV29-1
D gene: TRBD2
J gene: TRBJ2-3
clone size: .
CDR3 DNA: TGCAGCGTTGAGCCGACCTCTGGGTTAGCGGGAGATGGCGATACGCAGTATTTT
CDR3 protein: CSVEPTSGLAGDGDTQYF

V gene: TRBV5-1
D gene: TRBD1
J gene: TRBJ1-1
clone size: .
CDR3 DNA: TGCGCCAGCAGCCCCTGGACAGGGGACTTCGATGAAGCTTTCTTT
CDR3 protein: CASSPWTGDFDEAFF

V gene: TRBV7-8
D gene: TRBD2
J gene: TRBJ2-2
clone size: .
CDR3 DNA: TGTGCCAGCAGCTCTCGGACTAGCGGGAACACCGGGGAGCTGTTTTTT
CDR3 protein: CASSSRTSGNTGELFF

V gene: TRBV10-1
D gene: .
J gene: TRBJ1-5
clone size: .
CDR3 DNA: TGCGCCAGCAGTGAGTCGCCCCGTGCGGGTAATCAGCCCCAGCATTTT
CDR3 protein: CASSESPRAGNQPQHF

V gene: TRBV11-2
D gene: TRBD1
J gene: TRBJ2-7
clone size: .
CDR3 DNA: TGTGCCAGCAGCCCCCAACAGGGGGCGGCTCTCTTCTGGGAGCAGTACTTC
CDR3 protein: CASSPQQGAALFWEQYF

V gene: TRBV5-1
D gene: .
J gene: TRBJ1-4
clone size: once
CDR3 DNA: TGCGCCAGCAGTTCTCCCAATGAAAAACTGTTTTTT
CDR3 protein: CASSSPNEKLFF

V gene: TRBV2
D gene: .
J gene: TRBJ1-1
clone size: .
CDR3 DNA: TGTGCCAGCAGTGGGGACCATAACACTGAAGCTTTCTTT
CDR3 protein: CASSGDHNTEAFF

V gene: TRBV7-2
D gene: .
J gene: TRBJ2-1
clone size: .
CDR3 DNA: TGTGCCAGCAGCTTAGGTGCAGATGAGCAGTTCTTC
CDR3 protein: CASSLGADEQFF

V gene: TRBV7-2
D gene: .
J gene: TRBJ2-5
clone size: .
CDR3 DNA: TGTGCCAGCAGCTTAACGTCCAAGGAGACCCAGTACTTC
CDR3 protein: CASSLTSKETQYF

V gene: TRBV7-9
D gene: TRBD1
J gene: TRBJ1-3
clone size: .
CDR3 DNA: TGTGCCAGCAGCTCCTCCGGGACAGGGAGAAACACCATATATTTT
CDR3 protein: CASSSSGTGRNTIYF

V gene: TRBV7-2
D gene: .
J gene: TRBJ2-3
clone size: .
CDR3 DNA: TGTGCCAGCAGCGAAACCAAAGGAGGCCAGTATTTT
CDR3 protein: CASSETKGGQYF

V gene: TRBV18
D gene: .
J gene: TRBJ1-4
clone size: .
CDR3 DNA: TGTGCCAGCTCACCAGAGGGATCCATTCGTGAAAAACTGTTTTTT
CDR3 protein: CASSPEGSIREKLFF

V gene: TRBV9
D gene: TRBD2
J gene: TRBJ2-5
clone size: .
CDR3 DNA: TGTGCCAGCAGCGTAGATCGCGGGAGGCTCATTCAAGAGACCCAGTACTTC
CDR3 protein: CASSVDRGRLIQETQYF

V gene: TRBV28
D gene: .
J gene: TRBJ2-1
clone size: .
CDR3 DNA: TGTGCCAGCAGTTTACCGGTTTCCTACAATGAGCAGTTCTTC
CDR3 protein: CASSLPVSYNEQFF

V gene: TRBV7-5
D gene: .
J gene: TRBJ1-1
clone size: few
CDR3 DNA: TGTGCCAGCAGCCCGACTGGGGGCACTGAAGCTTTCTTT
CDR3 protein: CASSPTGGTEAFF